These T cell receptor beta chains were read from a single sample in a study of beta chain features in type 1 diabetes. The table came from immunoSEQ multiplex PCR; TCRdb's copy has only in-frame clones and leaves some out. The sample carries hundreds of thousands of clones, over 10% recorded once. Sequenced material: naive CD4+ T cells from blood. The receptors were gathered from a man aged 18 to 29 in good health. Both conserved end residues are trimmed from each CDR3.

>TRBV27
ASSLSKTGNTEAF
>TRBV6-5
ASSRDRGHEQY
>TRBV5-1
ASSFGPTGEDNQPQH
>TRBV5-1
ASSQISTGDGSTEAF
>TRBV9
ASSVGGAGELF
>TRBV5-4
ASSSNSGNTIY
>TRBV9
ASSVGSGGNTGELF
>TRBV29-1
SVGTGMNTEAF
>TRBV21-1
ASSKREGNNEQF
>TRBV9
ASSIEGGDHNEQF
>TRBV14
ASSPRLAGVYNEQF
>TRBV30
AWSAGTGIEKLF
>TRBV6-6
ASRQGDTGELF